What follows is one T cell receptor (beta chain) and its context. Its matching antigen is unknown. These data come from a study of cytomegalovirus exposure and HLA in healthy donors. Whole-study findings and limits: The CMV antigen specificity of a few CMV-associated chains was confirmed through in vitro analysis. Researchers catalogued about 150 TCR beta chains as cytomegalovirus-associated. Later analysis identified a missense DCLRE1C variant that was linked to TCR beta V- and J-gene trimming.

PCR primers comprised 60 Vbeta and 13 Jbeta primers. Here immunoSEQ multiplex PCR was the method, and the copy in TCRdb shows in-frame clones only, minus some. The data show 150,000 to 200,000 clones, 75% to 85% seen once. The clonotype originates from a woman aged 50 to 65 in good health and CMV-seronegative. The sequenced sample consisted of PBMCs.

The CDR3 loop reads CASSLAGAGAHEQYF. The CDR3 nucleotides read TGCGCCAGCAGCTTGGCCGGAGCGGGAGCCCACGAGCAGTACTTC. This rearrangement joins TRBV5-1 to TRBJ2-5; 8 bases are a match to TRBD2. The J call is uncertain, as TRBJ2-7 better fits the DNA end. CDR3 length: 15 amino acids. CDR1 and CDR2 from the germline V gene are SGHRS and YFSETQ.